A selection of T cell receptor beta chains follows, all from one sample in a study of cytotoxic CD8 clonotypes in ibrutinib-treated CLL. Generated by immunoSEQ multiplex PCR, the TCRdb table keeps only in-frame clones and is missing some. The profile shows approximately 120,000 clones, 55% to 75% of them singletons. This specimen consisted of PBMCs, obtained after 24 months of ibrutinib treatment. These receptors were collected from a human donor with chronic lymphocytic leukemia. Each CDR3 is given with its conserved first and last residue. The D gene is left open where the match is weak. Only part of the rows carry a size: once, few, many, or a class if the clone is expanded.

D: TRBD2; J: TRBJ2-1; V: TRBV6-1; size: once; DNA: TGTGCCAGCAGCGGACTAGCGGGCAACAATGAGCAGTTCTTC; CDR3: CASSGLAGNNEQFF
D: NA; J: TRBJ2-5; V: TRBV25-1; size: NA; DNA: TGTGCCAGCAGTGCGGGACCGCCAAAAGAGACCCAGTACTTC; CDR3: CASSAGPPKETQYF
D: TRBD2; J: TRBJ2-7; V: TRBV7-2; size: NA; DNA: TGTGCCAGCTCGGGAGGGGGCTACGAGCAGTACTTC; CDR3: CASSGGGYEQYF
D: NA; J: TRBJ2-7; V: TRBV19; size: NA; DNA: TGTGCCAGTAGTGCCCGACAGAGCTCCTACGAGCAGTACTTC; CDR3: CASSARQSSYEQYF
D: TRBD1; J: TRBJ1-5; V: TRBV2; size: NA; DNA: TGTGCCAGCAGTTTACAGACAGGGAATCAGCCCCAGCATTTT; CDR3: CASSLQTGNQPQHF
D: TRBD1; J: TRBJ2-5; V: TRBV7-3; size: NA; DNA: TGTGCCAGCAGGGGACAGTTACAAGAGACCCAGTACTTC; CDR3: CASRGQLQETQYF
D: TRBD1; J: TRBJ2-7; V: TRBV7-9; size: NA; DNA: TGTGCCAGCAGCTTAGTAGGACAGGGGGTCTACGAGCAGTACTTC; CDR3: CASSLVGQGVYEQYF
D: NA; J: TRBJ2-3; V: TRBV28; size: NA; DNA: TGTGCCAGCAGCGGCCGGCTATCTAGCACAGATACGCAGTATTTT; CDR3: CASSGRLSSTDTQYF
D: NA; J: TRBJ2-5; V: TRBV9; size: NA; DNA: TGTGCCAGCAGCGTAGGGGGGGCCGAGGAGACCCAGTACTTC; CDR3: CASSVGGAEETQYF
D: NA; J: TRBJ2-1; V: TRBV9; size: NA; DNA: TGTGCCAGCAGCGTCTCGGCGGGGAGTGAGCAGTTCTTC; CDR3: CASSVSAGSEQFF
D: TRBD1; J: TRBJ1-2; V: TRBV30; size: few; DNA: TGTGCCTGGAGTAGGGGACAGGGACCCTCCGGCTACACCTTC; CDR3: CAWSRGQGPSGYTF
D: TRBD1; J: TRBJ1-2; V: TRBV29-1; size: NA; DNA: TGCAGCGGCCGGGACAGTGGGCTGGAACATGGCTACACCTTC; CDR3: CSGRDSGLEHGYTF
D: TRBD2; J: TRBJ2-1; V: TRBV7-6; size: NA; DNA: TGTGCCAGCAGCGCCAGTAGCGGGGGGGCTCGAAATGAGCAGTTCTTC; CDR3: CASSASSGGARNEQFF
D: NA; J: TRBJ2-5; V: TRBV30; size: once; DNA: TGTGCCTGGGCCCTCCTCGGTGAGGGGCAGACCCAGTACTTC; CDR3: CAWALLGEGQTQYF
D: TRBD1; J: TRBJ1-2; V: TRBV12-5; size: NA; DNA: TGTGCTAGTGGTACAGGGACAGGGAATGGCTACACCTTC; CDR3: CASGTGTGNGYTF